One and the same sample provided the 30 T cell receptor beta chains below, sequenced in a study of blood T cell repertoires in COVID-19. Data came from immunoSEQ multiplex PCR; TCRdb stores just in-frame clones and leaves some out. The sample contains roughly 200,000 clones, less than 90% of which appear only once. The sequenced sample consisted of PBMCs or T cells enriched from blood (not recorded which). The receptors were sampled from a woman in her 30s who had been exposed to COVID-19.

The rearrangement links TRBV13 to TRBJ2-1; D may be TRBD2 (6 bases). Deletions cut 1 base from V and 4 bases from J, with 8 bases between. Germline CDR1 PRHDT, CDR2 FYEKMQ (reference sequence). CDR3 size: 14 residues. The chain's CDR3 is CASSLEGLYNEQFF. CDR3 DNA sequence: TGTGCCAGCAGCTTAGAGGGACTTTACAATGAGCAGTTCTTC.

This clone is a singleton in its sample. The rearrangement links TRBV18 to TRBJ2-7; 10 bases line up with TRBD1. CDR1 KGHSH and CDR2 LQKENI come from the germline V gene. The CDR3 contains 14 residues. Trimming took 4 bases from V and 3 from J; bases not matched to a gene: 3. CDR3 nucleotide sequence: TGTGCCAGCTCACAGGGACAGGGGAGCTACGAGCAGTACTTC. As protein: CASSQGQGSYEQYF.

V gene TRBV4-1 combines with J gene TRBJ2-7; D gene ambiguous. Trimming cost V 9 bases and J 2 bases, with 20 bases left between them. From germline, CDR1 is MGHRA and CDR2 YSYEKL. This CDR3 has 15 amino acids. DNA of the CDR3: TGCGCCAGAACCCAATCGCACAGATTTGCCTACGAGCAGTACTTC. It is translated as CARTQSHRFAYEQYF.

The CDR3 DNA follows: TGTGCCTGGAGTAGAGGGGGACCTGAAGCTTTCTTT. Encoded protein: CAWSRGGPEAFF. The chain recombines TRBV30 with TRBJ1-1; a possible D gene is TRBD1 (6 bases). The CDR3 covers 12 residues. The V and J ends lost 2 bases and 6 bases respectively, with 10 bases between them. CDR1 is GTSNPN and CDR2 is SVGIG in the germline V gene (reference sequence). The complete variable domain, with remaining parts taken from reference TRBV30 and TRBJ1-1, reads SQTIHQWPATLVQPVGSPLSLECTVEGTSNPNLYWYRQAAGRGLQLLFYSVGIGQISSEVPQNLSASRPQDRQFILSSKKLLLSDSGFYLCAWSRGGPEAFFGQGTRLTVV.

This chain joins TRBV3-1 (or the pseudogene TRBV3-2) and TRBJ1-1; no clear D. Trimming left V 5 bases short and J 1 base short, with 8 bases between. The CDR3 is made up of 13 amino acids. From germline, CDR1 is LGHDT and CDR2 YNNKEL (reference sequence). This CDR3 is CASSNTENTEAFF. The CDR3 nucleotides are TGTGCCAGCAGCAACACAGAGAACACTGAAGCTTTCTTT.

The rearrangement joins TRBV3-1 (or the pseudogene TRBV3-2) to TRBJ2-3; 11 nucleotides align to TRBD1. Germline lookup yields CDR1 LGHDT and CDR2 YNNKEL (reference sequence). This CDR3 spans 14 amino acids. V shed 4 bases and J 6 bases; nucleotides not matched to a gene: 3. Here the CDR3 reads CASSPGQGADTQYF. DNA of the CDR3: TGTGCCAGCAGCCCAGGACAGGGGGCTGATACGCAGTATTTT.

CDR3 coding DNA: TGTGCCACCAGTTACTTAACGGGACAGGGAAACTATGGCTACACCTTC. It yields the protein CATSYLTGQGNYGYTF. This chain connects TRBV24-1 to TRBJ1-2, with 9 bases identical to TRBD1. Unmatched junction bases numbered 9, after V lost 6 bases and J lost 2 bases. The germline V gene has CDR1 KGHDR and CDR2 SFDVKD. The length of the CDR3 is 16 residues.

This clone has just one count. V and J are TRBV2 and TRBJ1-2; TRBD1 might be the D (6 bases). Trimming left V 5 bases short and J 3 bases short, with 13 bases between. The germline V gene encodes CDR1 SNHLY and CDR2 FYNNEI. CDR3 length: 14 residues. The CDR3 DNA reads TGTGCCAGCAGTCAACAGGGAAACGACTATGGCTACACCTTC. It yields the protein CASSQQGNDYGYTF.

The V gene is TRBV5-6, the J gene TRBJ2-3; D is possibly TRBD1 (5 bases). This CDR3 has 14 residues. Germline V gives CDR1 SGHDT, CDR2 YYEEEE. Trimming removed 0 bases at V and 6 bases at J, with 11 bases between. The CDR3 is CASSLVGALDTQYF. The CDR3, as DNA: TGTGCCAGCAGCTTGGTAGGGGCACTGGATACGCAGTATTTT.

The CDR3 is CASAREGYGYTF. The CDR3 bases are TGTGCCAGCGCACGGGAGGGGTATGGCTACACCTTC. The genes are TRBV5-8 and TRBJ1-2, with TRBD1 as a possible D gene (5 bases). The germline V and J ends were trimmed by 7 bases and 5 bases, with 12 bases remaining between them. The CDR3 loop spans 12 amino acids. CDR1 SGHTS and CDR2 YDEGEE come from the germline V gene.

The rearrangement uses TRBV7-8 and TRBJ1-2; 11 positions agree with TRBD1. Germline loops: CDR1 SGHVS, CDR2 FQNEAQ. The CDR3 is 15 amino acids. V lost 5 bases, J lost 6 bases, and 8 bases stayed unmatched. The CDR3 protein is CASSTWTDRGHGYTF. CDR3 in DNA: TGTGCCAGCAGCACCTGGACGGACAGGGGGCATGGCTACACCTTC.

The chain recombines TRBV7-2 with TRBJ2-1; 9 nucleotides align to TRBD2. The CDR3 runs 17 residues. Germline-derived CDR1 and CDR2 are SGHTA and FQGNSA. Trimming took 1 base from V and 2 from J; bases not matched to a gene: 6. CDR3 sequence reads: CASSLEGGGAPYNEQFF. The CDR3 nucleotides are TGTGCCAGCAGCTTAGAAGGCGGGGGGGCCCCCTACAATGAGCAGTTCTTC.

V gene TRBV5-1 combines with J gene TRBJ2-3; TRBD1 aligns across 7 bases. Germline CDR1 is SGHRS and CDR2 is YFSETQ. After removal of 4 bases from V and 4 bases from J, the junction contained 12 bases not matched to a gene. The CDR3 is 16 amino acids. CDR3 DNA sequence: TGCGCCAGCAGCCCGGGGACAGACCACATGGCAGATACGCAGTATTTT. It codes for CASSPGTDHMADTQYF.

This chain uses TRBV5-4 with TRBJ1-2; the D gene is possibly TRBD1 (5 bases). The germline V and J ends were trimmed by 4 bases and 4 bases, with 8 bases remaining between them. The CDR3 sequence is 12 residues long. Germline CDR1 and CDR2: SGHNT and YYREEE (reference sequence). The CDR3, as DNA: TGTGCCAGCAGCACCGACAGCTATGGCTACACCTTC. Its protein is CASSTDSYGYTF.

This chain connects TRBV11-2 to TRBJ1-6; D is unclear. Per germline, CDR1 SGHAT and CDR2 FQNNGV. The V end lost 3 bases, the J end lost 9 bases, and 12 bases lay between the germline ends. This CDR3 is 14 amino acids long. DNA for the CDR3: TGTGCCAGCAGCTTCCGGGAGAAGAGTTCACCCCTCCACTTT. As protein: CASSFREKSSPLHF.

The chain uses TRBV5-5 and TRBJ1-1; D possibly corresponds to TRBD1 (6 bases). CDR1 and CDR2 from the germline V gene are SGHKS and YYEKEE (reference sequence). The CDR3 spans 14 residues. V shed 1 base and J shed 5 bases, with 12 bases lying between them. CDR3 in amino acids: CASSLLQGKTEAFF. CDR3 nucleotides: TGTGCCAGCAGCTTGCTCCAGGGGAAGACTGAAGCTTTCTTT.

This chain joins TRBV29-1 and TRBJ2-3; TRBD1 agrees at 9 bases. This CDR3 has 16 amino acids. V was clipped by 6 bases and J by 8 bases; unmatched bases: 18. Germline V gene data show CDR1 as SQVTM and CDR2 as ANQGSEA. The CDR3 nucleotides read TGCAGCGTCCGAGGTTGGACAGGGGCCCCATCTGGTACGCAGTATTTT. Translating it yields CSVRGWTGAPSGTQYF.

The chain is built from TRBV6-2 or TRBV6-3 and TRBJ2-3; D gene ambiguous. In germline, CDR1 is MNHEY, CDR2 SVGEGT. V lost 5 bases to trimming and J lost 0 bases, with 3 bases between them. The CDR3 is 12 amino acids. The CDR3 protein is CASSQSTDTQYF. CDR3 bases: TGTGCCAGCAGTCAAAGCACAGATACGCAGTATTTT.

In this sample, this clone turned up once. The sample has other DNA sequences that encode this CDR3 too. V and J are TRBV6-5 and TRBJ1-1, with D possibly being TRBD1 (6 bases). There are 14 residues in the CDR3. Germline CDR1 and CDR2: MNHEY and SVGAGI. Trimming stripped 8 bases from V and 0 bases from J, with 13 bases between. CDR3 nucleotide sequence: TGTGCCAGCGGACCGGGACACTTGAACACTGAAGCTTTCTTT. Translation: CASGPGHLNTEAFF.

This chain connects TRBV9 to TRBJ1-4, with D maybe TRBD1 (5 bases). The ends were cut back, 3 bases at V and 0 bases at J, with 15 bases in the middle. Germline CDR1 and CDR2: SGDLS and YYNGEE. The CDR3 has 17 amino acids. The CDR3 bases are TGTGCCAGCAGCGGGGGCAGCGATAGTACAACTAATGAAAAACTGTTTTTT. Its translation is CASSGGSDSTTNEKLFF.

Only one count was recorded for this clone. The chain joins TRBV5-1 to TRBJ1-1; D remains unclear. Germline CDR1 and CDR2: SGHRS and YFSETQ. Trimming took off 1 base at V and 0 bases at J, with 7 bases between the two ends. There are 14 residues in the CDR3. The DNA for the CDR3 is TGCGCCAGCAGCTTGTGGGCTATGAACACTGAAGCTTTCTTT. This gives the protein CASSLWAMNTEAFF.

This sequence joins TRBV5-1 and TRBJ1-2; TRBD1 matches at 9 bases. Germline lookup yields CDR1 SGHRS and CDR2 YFSETQ. The length of the CDR3 is 15 residues. With V trimmed by 3 bases and J by 2 bases, 5 bases remained unmatched. The CDR3 reads CASSSTGTGNYGYTF. In DNA form, the CDR3 reads TGCGCCAGCAGCTCCACCGGGACAGGGAACTATGGCTACACCTTC.

Written as DNA, the CDR3 is TGTGCCAGCAGCGATCGGGACAGGGGGCATGAAGCTTTCTTT. Amino acid sequence: CASSDRDRGHEAFF. The chain carries TRBV4-2 and TRBJ1-1, with 12 bases identical to TRBD1. The trim removed 5 bases at V and 7 bases at J, leaving 5 bases unmatched. This CDR3 is built from 14 residues. The V gene's germline CDR1 is LGHNA and CDR2 YNFKEQ.

The genes are TRBV2 and TRBJ1-1; D may be TRBD1 (6 bases). CDR3 size: 14 residues. V lost 11 bases and J 5 bases, leaving 21 bases between the germline ends. Germline loops: CDR1 SNHLY, CDR2 FYNNEI. CDR3 loop: CAGRLGGALTEAFF. CDR3 sequence (DNA): TGTGCCGGGCGTCTGGGGGGGGCACTTACTGAAGCTTTCTTT.

This rearrangement joins TRBV7-3 to TRBJ2-5, with a weak D call TRBD2 (5 bases). The CDR3 loop spans 14 amino acids. V lost 5 bases, J lost 5 bases, and 15 bases lay in between. CDR1 is SGHTA and CDR2 is FQGTGA in the germline V gene. CDR3: CASSLSGSRETQYF. The DNA of the CDR3 is TGTGCCAGCAGCCTAAGCGGCTCACGGGAGACCCAGTACTTC. Based on the CDR3 plus reference TRBV7-3 and TRBJ2-5, the full variable domain is GAGVSQTPSNKVTEKGKYVELRCDPISGHTALYWYRQSLGQGPEFLIYFQGTGAADDSGLPNDRFFAVRPEGSVSTLKIQRTERGDSAVYLCASSLSGSRETQYFGPGTRLLVL.

The chain employs TRBV2 and TRBJ1-6; no clear D gene. CDR1 SNHLY and CDR2 FYNNEI come from the germline V gene. V dropped 4 bases and J dropped 4 bases, with 5 bases sitting between them. The CDR3 has 13 residues. This chain's CDR3 is CASSGQYNSPLHF. CDR3 DNA sequence: TGTGCCAGCAGTGGGCAGTATAATTCACCCCTCCACTTT.

The chain is built from TRBV19 and TRBJ1-2; 8 positions agree with TRBD1. In germline, CDR1 is LNHDA, CDR2 SQIVND (reference sequence). CDR3 length: 18 residues. V was clipped by 5 bases and J by 4 bases; unmatched bases: 18. The CDR3 loop is CASSDRRRQGKGGYGYTF. DNA for the CDR3: TGTGCCAGTAGTGACCGCCGAAGACAGGGGAAGGGAGGCTATGGCTACACCTTC.

The J gene is TRBJ2-7, the V gene TRBV5-1, with D perhaps matching TRBD1 (5 bases). Per the germline V gene, CDR1 is SGHRS and CDR2 is YFSETQ. CDR3 length: 16 residues. Trimming took off 0 bases at V and 2 bases at J, with 15 bases between the two ends. The CDR3 nucleotides are TGCGCCAGCAGCTTGGGGGGCAGGGCCTCTGCCTACGAGCAGTACTTC. It codes for CASSLGGRASAYEQYF.

The chain combines TRBV28 with TRBJ1-2; tentative D call: TRBD1 (5 bases). This CDR3 spans 13 amino acids. V was pared by 3 bases and J by 4 bases, with 9 bases between. Germline V CDR1 and CDR2: MDHEN, SYDVKM. The CDR3 reads CASSFTGVYGYTF. The CDR3 DNA reads as TGTGCCAGCAGTTTTACAGGAGTCTATGGCTACACCTTC.

The genes are TRBV15 and TRBJ2-2; TRBD1 matches at 10 bases. From germline, CDR1 is LNHNV and CDR2 YYDKDF (reference sequence). The CDR3 covers 14 residues. The trim removed 9 bases at V and 5 bases at J, leaving 6 bases unmatched. CDR3 sequence: CATKDRGLTGELFF. The CDR3 DNA reads TGTGCCACGAAGGACAGGGGGTTGACCGGGGAGCTGTTTTTT.